Shown below are 10 T cell receptor beta chains from a single sample sequenced in a study of cytotoxic CD8 clonotypes in ibrutinib-treated CLL. Measured with immunoSEQ multiplex PCR; TCRdb has only the in-frame clones, and not every one. The data show some 290,000 clones, around four fifths seen once. Sample: PBMCs, taken before ibrutinib treatment. These receptors were collected from a human donor with chronic lymphocytic leukemia.

The V call is TRBV27, the J call TRBJ1-5; 7 bases are shared with TRBD1. V lost 9 bases and J lost 9; bases outside the gene matches: 23. The CDR3 is made up of 17 amino acids. Germline V CDR1 and CDR2: MNHEY, SMNVEV (reference sequence). The CDR3 spells CARRRGPWFSGTGPQHF. The CDR3 nucleotides are TGTGCCAGGAGGAGGGGGCCTTGGTTTTCGGGAACCGGGCCCCAGCATTTT.

V is TRBV9 and J is TRBJ1-4; no reliable D call. V shed 0 bases and J shed 0 bases, with 3 bases lying between them. Germline CDR1 reads SGDLS; CDR2 reads YYNGEE. The CDR3 totals 14 residues. CDR3 in DNA: TGTGCCAGCAGCGTAGAAGCAACTAATGAAAAACTGTTTTTT. Translated, it gives CASSVEATNEKLFF.

This chain uses TRBV5-8 with TRBJ1-2, with D maybe TRBD1 (6 bases). V was shortened by 7 bases and J by 4 bases, with 32 bases between the two germline ends. Per the germline V gene, CDR1 is SGHTS and CDR2 is YDEGEE. This CDR3 spans 19 amino acids. The CDR3 bases are TGTGCCAGCCCCGCCCTTAGAGGGCAGGGGTTAGTTCCCCTCTATGGCTACACCTTC. Encoded protein: CASPALRGQGLVPLYGYTF.

The chain links TRBV4-3 to TRBJ1-2, with D unresolved. Germline V gene data show CDR1 as LGHNA and CDR2 as YSLEER. Trimming shortened V by 0 bases and J by 4 bases, and 12 bases separated the two germline ends. This CDR3 has 15 amino acids. CDR3 DNA sequence: TGCGCCAGCAGCCAAGATCGGTCTACCTCCTATGGCTACACCTTC. This encodes CASSQDRSTSYGYTF.

The DNA of the CDR3 is TGTGCCAGCAGCGCCCGACAGGGGGCAGGCAATCAGCCCCAGCATTTT. Amino acid sequence: CASSARQGAGNQPQHF. The V gene is TRBV5-7, the J gene TRBJ1-5; 10 bases line up with TRBD1. TRBV5-7 is sorted into the ORF group, with uncertain function. V trimming: 4 bases; J trimming: 2 bases; junction bases outside the gene matches: 6. The CDR3 contains 16 residues.

This clone was seen once. CDR3 coding DNA: TGTGCCAGCAGTTTGGGACTAGCGGGATGGGAGCAGTACTTC. As protein: CASSLGLAGWEQYF. The chain links TRBV6-5 to TRBJ2-7, with 13 bases that match TRBD2. The germline CDR1 and CDR2 sequences are MNHEY and SVGAGI. J gave up 7 bases and V 4 bases, and 4 bases lay outside the gene matches. The CDR3 runs to 14 residues.

This sequence joins TRBV5-6 and TRBJ1-5; 8 nucleotides align to TRBD1. The CDR3 loop spans 15 amino acids. Germline V gives CDR1 SGHDT, CDR2 YYEEEE. V lost 0 bases to trimming and J lost 6 bases; unmatched junction nucleotides: 5. The CDR3 DNA reads as TGTGCCAGCAGCTTGGCCAGGGGGCTTGGTCAGCCCCAGCATTTT. Its protein is CASSLARGLGQPQHF.

This clone was counted a few times. This chain connects TRBV7-8 to TRBJ2-7, with D unresolved. CDR1 SGHVS and CDR2 FQNEAQ come from the germline V gene. Deletions cut 5 bases from V and 2 bases from J, with 10 bases between. The CDR3 is 13 amino acids. The CDR3 sequence is CASSGVTAYEQYF. CDR3 coding DNA: TGTGCCAGCAGCGGGGTTACCGCCTACGAGCAGTACTTC.

The chain combines TRBV18 with TRBJ2-7, with 7 nucleotides matching TRBD1. In germline, CDR1 is KGHSH, CDR2 LQKENI. J was trimmed by 4 bases and V by 3 bases; bases with no gene match: 3. There are 13 residues in the CDR3. CDR3 nucleotide sequence: TGTGCCAGCTCACCCTGGACAGGATACGAGCAGTACTTC. Amino acid sequence: CASSPWTGYEQYF.

The J gene is TRBJ1-1, the V gene TRBV7-3; TRBD1 is a possible D gene (5 bases). Germline CDR1 reads SGHTA; CDR2 reads FQGTGA. The CDR3 is 13 residues long. Trimming removed 5 bases at V and 6 bases at J, with 13 bases between. This chain's CDR3 is CASSRDLGAEAFF. The CDR3, as DNA: TGTGCCAGCAGCCGGGACTTAGGCGCTGAAGCTTTCTTT.